Detailed here is one T cell receptor (beta chain). The target antigen is unknown. Time point described: blood 4 weeks post-SBRT, at nephrectomy. Noted treatment: 15 Gy SBRT to primary tumor, nephrectomy 4 weeks later. Nephrectomy followed 15 Gy stereotactic body radiation by 4 weeks. This table comes from immunoSEQ multiplex PCR, and its TCRdb copy is limited to in-frame clones, with some not included. The table lists about 78,000 clones, roughly nine tenths of them singletons. In germline, CDR1 is SGHNT, CDR2 YENEEA. The CDR3 is made up of 15 amino acids. Trimming took 4 bases from V and 3 from J, leaving 14 bases between them. This entry comes from a study of radiation and T cells in renal cell carcinoma. Points from the study as a whole: Without pretreatment biopsies, baseline tumor clonotype presence was undetermined. Top tumor clonotypes rose in blood 2 weeks post-radiation, then contracted.

The material sequenced was blood, taken from a patient whose treatment included radiotherapy and nephrectomy. This sequence originates from a woman aged 70 to 79 with renal cell carcinoma. The chain joins TRBV11-3 to TRBJ2-3, with a weak D call TRBD1 (6 bases). CDR3 sequence: CASSSLGGETDTQYF. The CDR3 DNA reads as TGTGCCAGCAGCTCCCTAGGGGGAGAAACAGATACGCAGTATTTT.